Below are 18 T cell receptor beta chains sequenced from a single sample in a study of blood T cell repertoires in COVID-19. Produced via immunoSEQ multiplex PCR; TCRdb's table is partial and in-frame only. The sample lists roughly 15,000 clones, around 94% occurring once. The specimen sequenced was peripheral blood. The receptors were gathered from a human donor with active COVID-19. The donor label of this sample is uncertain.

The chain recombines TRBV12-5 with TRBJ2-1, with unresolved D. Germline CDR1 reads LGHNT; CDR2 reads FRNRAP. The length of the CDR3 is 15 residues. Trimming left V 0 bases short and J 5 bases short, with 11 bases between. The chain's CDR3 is CASGLVLTNDNEQFF. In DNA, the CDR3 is TGTGCTAGTGGTTTGGTACTGACAAACGACAATGAGCAGTTCTTC.

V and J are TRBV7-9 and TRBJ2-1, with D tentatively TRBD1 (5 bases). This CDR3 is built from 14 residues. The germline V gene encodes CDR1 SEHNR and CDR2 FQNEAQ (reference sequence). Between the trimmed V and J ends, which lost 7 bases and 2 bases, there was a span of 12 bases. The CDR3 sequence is CASTLGAAYNEQFF. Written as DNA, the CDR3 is TGTGCCAGCACCCTAGGGGCGGCCTACAATGAGCAGTTCTTC.

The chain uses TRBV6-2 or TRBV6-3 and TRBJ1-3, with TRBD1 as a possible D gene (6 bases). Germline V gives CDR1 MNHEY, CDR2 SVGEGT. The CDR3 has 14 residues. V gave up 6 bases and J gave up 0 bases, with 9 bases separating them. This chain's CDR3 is CASSGQHSGNTIYF. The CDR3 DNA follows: TGTGCCAGCAGCGGACAGCACTCTGGAAACACCATATATTTT.

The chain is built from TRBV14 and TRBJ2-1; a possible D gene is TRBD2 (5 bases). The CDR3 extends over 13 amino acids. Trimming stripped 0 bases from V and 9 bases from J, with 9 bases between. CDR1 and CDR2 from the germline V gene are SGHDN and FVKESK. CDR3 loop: CASSQDLGSEQFF. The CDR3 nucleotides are TGTGCCAGCAGCCAAGATCTGGGGAGTGAGCAGTTCTTC.

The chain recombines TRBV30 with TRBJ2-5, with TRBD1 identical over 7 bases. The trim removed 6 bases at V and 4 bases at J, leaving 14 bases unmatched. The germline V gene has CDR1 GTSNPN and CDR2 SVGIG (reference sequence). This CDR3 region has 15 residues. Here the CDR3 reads CACNRPGTAGETQYF. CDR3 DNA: TGTGCCTGCAACAGACCCGGGACAGCCGGAGAGACCCAGTACTTC. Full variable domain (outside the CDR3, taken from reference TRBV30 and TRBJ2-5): SQTIHQWPATLVQPVGSPLSLECTVEGTSNPNLYWYRQAAGRGLQLLFYSVGIGQISSEVPQNLSASRPQDRQFILSSKKLLLSDSGFYLCACNRPGTAGETQYFGPGTRLLVL.

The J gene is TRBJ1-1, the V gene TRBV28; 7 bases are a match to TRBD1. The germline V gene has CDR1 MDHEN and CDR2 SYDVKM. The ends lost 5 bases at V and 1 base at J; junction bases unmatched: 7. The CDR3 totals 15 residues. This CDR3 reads CASSDTGTANTEAFF. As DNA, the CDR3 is TGTGCCAGCAGTGACACGGGGACAGCGAACACTGAAGCTTTCTTT. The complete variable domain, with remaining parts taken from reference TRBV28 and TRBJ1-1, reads DVKVTQSSRYLVKRTGEKVFLECVQDMDHENMFWYRQDPGLGLRLIYFSYDVKMKEKGDIPEGYSVSREKKERFSLILESASTNQTSMYLCASSDTGTANTEAFFGQGTRLTVV.

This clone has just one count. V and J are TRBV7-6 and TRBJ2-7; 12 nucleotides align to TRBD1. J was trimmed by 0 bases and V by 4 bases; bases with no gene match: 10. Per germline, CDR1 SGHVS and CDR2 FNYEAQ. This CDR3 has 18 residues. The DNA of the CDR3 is TGTGCCAGCAGCTCCGGAGGGGGGACAGGGGGCGACTCCTACGAGCAGTACTTC. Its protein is CASSSGGGTGGDSYEQYF.

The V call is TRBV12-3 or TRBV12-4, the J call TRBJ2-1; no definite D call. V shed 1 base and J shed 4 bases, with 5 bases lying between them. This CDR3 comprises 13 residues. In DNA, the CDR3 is TGTGCCAGCAGTTTAGTCGCGTACAATGAGCAGTTCTTC. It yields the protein CASSLVAYNEQFF.

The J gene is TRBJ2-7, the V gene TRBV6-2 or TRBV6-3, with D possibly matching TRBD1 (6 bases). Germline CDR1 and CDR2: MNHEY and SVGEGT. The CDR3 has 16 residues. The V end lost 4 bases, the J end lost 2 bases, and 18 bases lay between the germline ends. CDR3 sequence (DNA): TGTGCCAGCAGTTCGTCAGGGGCCCCGAGGCCCTACGAGCAGTACTTC. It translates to CASSSSGAPRPYEQYF.

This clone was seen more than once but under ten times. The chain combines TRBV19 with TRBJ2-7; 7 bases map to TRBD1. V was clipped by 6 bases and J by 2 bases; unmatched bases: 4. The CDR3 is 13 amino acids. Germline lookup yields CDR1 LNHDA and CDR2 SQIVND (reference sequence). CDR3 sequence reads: CASSLTGAYEQYF. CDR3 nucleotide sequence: TGTGCCAGTAGCCTTACAGGGGCCTACGAGCAGTACTTC.

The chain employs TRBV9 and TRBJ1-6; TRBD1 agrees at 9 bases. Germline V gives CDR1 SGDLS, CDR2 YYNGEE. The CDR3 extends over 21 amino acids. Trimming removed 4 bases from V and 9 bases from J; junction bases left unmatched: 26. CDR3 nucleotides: TGTGCCAGCAGCCCCTCCGAGGCCCTCCGGGACAGGGTATTACATGGTTCACCCCTCCACTTT. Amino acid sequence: CASSPSEALRDRVLHGSPLHF.

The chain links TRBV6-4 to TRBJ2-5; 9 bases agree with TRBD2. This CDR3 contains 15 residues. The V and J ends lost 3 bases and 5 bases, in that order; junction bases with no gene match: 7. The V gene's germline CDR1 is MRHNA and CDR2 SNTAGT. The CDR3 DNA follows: TGTGCCAGCAGTGAGGTAGCGGGAGTAGGTGAGACCCAGTACTTC. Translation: CASSEVAGVGETQYF.

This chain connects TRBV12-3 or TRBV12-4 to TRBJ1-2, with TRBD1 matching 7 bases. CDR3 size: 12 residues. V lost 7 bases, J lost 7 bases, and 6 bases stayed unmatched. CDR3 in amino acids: CASTAGGIGYTF. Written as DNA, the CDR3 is TGTGCCAGCACGGCAGGGGGTATTGGCTACACCTTC.

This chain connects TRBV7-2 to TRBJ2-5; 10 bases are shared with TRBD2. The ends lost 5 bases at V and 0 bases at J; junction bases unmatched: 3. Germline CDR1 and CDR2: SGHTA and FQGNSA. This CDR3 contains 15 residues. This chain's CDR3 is CASSKLAGYQETQYF. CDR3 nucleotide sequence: TGTGCCAGCAGCAAACTAGCGGGGTACCAAGAGACCCAGTACTTC.

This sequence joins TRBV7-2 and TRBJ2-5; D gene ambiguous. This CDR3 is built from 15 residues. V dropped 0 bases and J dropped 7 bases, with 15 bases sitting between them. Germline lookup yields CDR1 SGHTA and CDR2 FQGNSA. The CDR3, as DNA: TGTGCCAGCAGCTTAGCCCCAGACATTTTCAGGACCCAGTACTTC. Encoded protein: CASSLAPDIFRTQYF.

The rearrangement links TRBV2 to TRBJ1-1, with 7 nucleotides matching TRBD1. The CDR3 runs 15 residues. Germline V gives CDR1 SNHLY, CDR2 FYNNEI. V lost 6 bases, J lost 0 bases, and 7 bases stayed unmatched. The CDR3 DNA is TGTGCCAGCAGCCCGGGACAGCCTATGAACACTGAAGCTTTCTTT. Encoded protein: CASSPGQPMNTEAFF.

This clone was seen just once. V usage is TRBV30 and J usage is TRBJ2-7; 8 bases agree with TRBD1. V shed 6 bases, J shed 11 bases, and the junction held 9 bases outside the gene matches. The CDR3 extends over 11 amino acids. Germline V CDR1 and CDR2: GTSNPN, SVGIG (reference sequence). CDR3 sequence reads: CACLTGDKKYF. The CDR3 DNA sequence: TGTGCCTGCCTGACAGGGGACAAAAAGTACTTC. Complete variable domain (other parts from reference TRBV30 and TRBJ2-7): SQTIHQWPATLVQPVGSPLSLECTVEGTSNPNLYWYRQAAGRGLQLLFYSVGIGQISSEVPQNLSASRPQDRQFILSSKKLLLSDSGFYLCACLTGDKKYFGPGTRLTVT.

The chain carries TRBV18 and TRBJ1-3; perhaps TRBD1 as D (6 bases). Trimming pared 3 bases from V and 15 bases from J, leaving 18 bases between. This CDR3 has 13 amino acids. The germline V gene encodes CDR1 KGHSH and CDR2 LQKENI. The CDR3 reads CASSPPAQGREYF. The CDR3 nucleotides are TGTGCCAGCTCACCCCCGGCACAGGGCCGGGAATATTTT. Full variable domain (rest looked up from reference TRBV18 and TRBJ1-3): NAGVMQNPRHLVRRRGQEARLRCSPMKGHSHVYWYRQLPEEGLKFMVYLQKENIIDESGMPKERFSAEFPKEGPSILRIQQVVRGDSAAYFCASSPPAQGREYFGEGSWLTVV.